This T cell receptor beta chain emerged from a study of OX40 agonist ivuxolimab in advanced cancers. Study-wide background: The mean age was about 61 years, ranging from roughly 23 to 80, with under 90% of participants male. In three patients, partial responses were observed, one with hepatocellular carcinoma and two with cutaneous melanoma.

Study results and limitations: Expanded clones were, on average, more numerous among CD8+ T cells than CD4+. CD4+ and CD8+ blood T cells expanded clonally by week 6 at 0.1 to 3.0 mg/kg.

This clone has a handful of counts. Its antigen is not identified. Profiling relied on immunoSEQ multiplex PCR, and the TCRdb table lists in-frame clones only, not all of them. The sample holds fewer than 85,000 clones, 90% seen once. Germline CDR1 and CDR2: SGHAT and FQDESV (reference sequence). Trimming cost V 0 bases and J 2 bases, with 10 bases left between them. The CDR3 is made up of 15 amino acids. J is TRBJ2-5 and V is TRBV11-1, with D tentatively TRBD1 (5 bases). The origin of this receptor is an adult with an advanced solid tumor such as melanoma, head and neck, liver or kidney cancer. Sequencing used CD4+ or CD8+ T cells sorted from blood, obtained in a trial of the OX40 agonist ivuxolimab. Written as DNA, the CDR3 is TGTGCCAGCAGCTTAGCTCCACAGGTGCAAGAGACCCAGTACTTC. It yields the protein CASSLAPQVQETQYF.